This passage covers 16 T cell receptor beta chains from one sample sequenced in a study of regulatory T cells in long-lasting Graves disease. CDR3 regions were amplified by Arm-PCR using iRepertoire HTBI primers to build TCR beta libraries. TCRdb used MiXCR to reprocess the multiplex PCR reads, holding one entry per CDR3 protein. The table shows around 400,000 distinct CDR3 sequences, with over 12% occurring only once. Time point indicated: newly diagnosed GD, antithyroid drugs for less than 3 months. PBMC RNA was the source of the TCR library. This same sample was also taken into another study, of T cells in Graves' hyperthyroidism and ophthalmopathy.

The specimen comprised peripheral blood mononuclear cells (PBMCs), sampled at new diagnosis, from a patient treated with antithyroid drugs. These receptors were taken from a woman between 35 and 50 years old with Graves disease.

This clonotype was picked up many times. The chain links TRBV6-2 or TRBV6-3 to TRBJ2-5; no clear D. The CDR3 totals 12 residues. The germline V gene has CDR1 MNHEY and CDR2 SVGEGT. V lost 2 bases and J 5 bases, leaving 6 bases between the germline ends. CDR3 sequence (DNA): TGTGCCAGCAGTTACGTCGATGAGACCCAGTACTTC. Translation gives CASSYVDETQYF.

This clonotype was counted between two and nine times. This sequence joins TRBV4-1 and TRBJ2-7, with a weak D call TRBD2 (6 bases). Germline values: CDR1 MGHRA, CDR2 YSYEKL. Trimming pared 3 bases from V and 2 bases from J, leaving 14 bases between. The CDR3 contains 15 residues. As DNA, the CDR3 is TGCGCCAGCAGCCAGATTAGCGGAGGGCCCTACGAGCAGTACTTC. It codes for CASSQISGGPYEQYF.

This clonotype was seen a handful of times. This chain uses TRBV6-2 or TRBV6-3 with TRBJ2-7, with D unresolved. CDR1 MNHEY and CDR2 SVGEGT come from the germline V gene. V was clipped by 2 bases and J by 5 bases, with 4 bases between them. This CDR3 contains 11 residues. CDR3: CASSYVHEQYF. The CDR3 bases are TGTGCCAGCAGTTACGTCCACGAGCAGTACTTC.

In its sample, this clonotype was seen many times. The chain employs TRBV11-2 and TRBJ1-4, with D unclear. The CDR3 has 15 amino acids. Germline V gives CDR1 SGHAT, CDR2 FQNNGV. Trimming stripped 5 bases from V and 3 bases from J, with 13 bases between. The DNA of the CDR3 is TGTGCCAGCAGCCCAATAAGGGCGTCTAATGAAAAACTGTTTTTT. Translated: CASSPIRASNEKLFF. Filled out from reference TRBV11-2 and TRBJ1-4, the complete variable domain reads EAGVAQSPRYKIIEKRQSVAFWCNPISGHATLYWYQQILGQGPKLLIQFQNNGVVDDSQLPKDRFSAERLKGVDSTLKIQPAKLEDSAVYLCASSPIRASNEKLFFGSGTQLSVL.

This chain links TRBV20-1 with TRBJ2-2, with 11 positions matching TRBD2. This CDR3 has 16 amino acids. With 1 base clipped from V and 1 base from J, the junction kept 2 bases outside the gene matches. Germline V gene sequence: CDR1 DFQATT, CDR2 SNEGSKA (reference sequence). This chain's CDR3 is CSARALAGGNTGELFF. CDR3 in DNA: TGCAGTGCTAGAGCCCTAGCGGGAGGGAACACCGGGGAGCTGTTTTTT.

This clonotype came up many times. The CDR3 loop reads CASIKRVGFAIYNEQFF. The CDR3 coding sequence is TGTGCCAGCATCAAGAGGGTGGGGTTCGCGATCTACAATGAGCAGTTCTTC. This chain joins TRBV28 and TRBJ2-1; perhaps TRBD2 as D (5 bases). V lost 7 bases, J lost 3 bases, and 22 bases lay in between. This CDR3 region has 17 residues. The V gene's germline CDR1 is MDHEN and CDR2 SYDVKM.

This sequence joins TRBV5-1 and TRBJ2-7, with 10 bases aligning to TRBD2. CDR3 length equals 17 residues. Trimming removed 0 bases from V and 2 bases from J; junction bases left unmatched: 8. CDR1 and CDR2 from the germline V gene are SGHRS and YFSETQ. The CDR3 DNA follows: TGCGCCAGCAGCTTGGATCTAGCGGGAGTAATTCCCTACGAGCAGTACTTC. Translation: CASSLDLAGVIPYEQYF.

This clonotype was detected many times. This chain joins TRBV28 and TRBJ2-1; 11 nucleotides agree with TRBD1. Unmatched junction bases numbered 10, after V lost 7 bases and J lost 8 bases. The CDR3 runs 15 residues. From germline, CDR1 is MDHEN and CDR2 SYDVKM. As DNA, the CDR3 is TGTGCCAGCACCCTCGGGGACAGGGGGTCGGATGAGCAGTTCTTC. This gives the protein CASTLGDRGSDEQFF.

Many counts were recorded for this clonotype. This chain joins TRBV9 and TRBJ2-1; 11 nucleotides match TRBD2. Per germline, CDR1 SGDLS and CDR2 YYNGEE. There are 16 residues in the CDR3. V dropped 3 bases and J dropped 4; count of bases not matched to a gene: 6. The CDR3 here is CASSAGGLAEYNEQFF. CDR3 DNA: TGTGCCAGCAGCGCTGGGGGACTAGCGGAATACAATGAGCAGTTCTTC.

This clonotype was picked up a small number of times. V gene TRBV18 combines with J gene TRBJ2-2; D perhaps matches TRBD1 (7 bases). This CDR3 comprises 18 residues. V was trimmed by 3 bases and J by 3 bases, leaving 20 bases between them. Germline V CDR1 and CDR2: KGHSH, LQKENI. The CDR3: CASSPRGAQGTYTGELFF. The CDR3 nucleotides are TGTGCCAGCTCACCCCGCGGGGCACAGGGGACCTACACCGGGGAGCTGTTTTTT. Complete variable domain (other parts from reference TRBV18 and TRBJ2-2): NAGVMQNPRHLVRRRGQEARLRCSPMKGHSHVYWYRQLPEEGLKFMVYLQKENIIDESGMPKERFSAEFPKEGPSILRIQQVVRGDSAAYFCASSPRGAQGTYTGELFFGEGSRLTVL.

This clonotype was counted ten times or more. The chain uses TRBV6-1 and TRBJ2-3, with D possibly being TRBD1 (7 bases). Germline V gives CDR1 MNHNS, CDR2 SASEGT. V shed 6 bases and J shed 2 bases, with 12 bases lying between them. This CDR3 comprises 14 residues. In DNA, the CDR3 is TGTGCCAGCAGGCGGGGACAGCTCACAGATACGCAGTATTTT. Translation: CASRRGQLTDTQYF.

On this clonotype: Given the absence of the conserved phenylalanine or tryptophan at the CDR3 end, a read error is likely. The V call is TRBV5-4, the J call TRBJ2-7, with TRBD1 matching over 9 bases. V was clipped by 2 bases and J by 7 bases; unmatched bases: 4. Germline V gene lookup returns CDR1 SGHNT and CDR2 YYREEE (reference sequence). This CDR3 contains 13 residues. CDR3 DNA sequence: TGTGCCAGCAGCTTCCCCGGACAGGGGGAGCAGTACTCC. Amino acids: CASSFPGQGEQYS.

V usage is TRBV7-2 and J usage is TRBJ2-1; 9 bases are a match to TRBD1. The CDR3 is 16 residues long. V lost 3 bases and J lost 8; bases outside the gene matches: 11. Germline CDR1 SGHTA, CDR2 FQGNSA. The CDR3, as DNA: TGTGCCAGCAGCTTCTCGGGGGGACAGGGTATCGATGAGCAGTTCTTC. Translation gives CASSFSGGQGIDEQFF.

This clonotype appeared many times. The CDR3 region has the DNA TGTGCCAGCAGTTACGGACTCCGGATGGAGACCCAGTACTTC. It yields the protein CASSYGLRMETQYF. The chain is built from TRBV6-5 and TRBJ2-5, with D possibly matching TRBD2 (5 bases). The V end lost 2 bases, the J end lost 5 bases, and 12 bases lay between the germline ends. The CDR3 is made up of 14 amino acids. Germline V gene lookup returns CDR1 MNHEY and CDR2 SVGAGI.

On this clonotype itself: Germline and junction disagree at one end, which may indicate a read error. CDR3 in DNA: TGTGCCAGCAGTTTTCGGACAGGGAGGAAGACCGGGGGGCTGTTTTTT. Translation gives CASSFRTGRKTGGLFF. The V gene is TRBV28, the J gene TRBJ2-2; 8 nucleotides line up with TRBD1. This CDR3 comprises 16 residues. Germline lookup yields CDR1 MDHEN and CDR2 SYDVKM.

This clonotype showed up many times. V usage is TRBV30 and J usage is TRBJ1-4; D is unresolved. CDR3 size: 12 residues. The V gene lost 1 base and the J gene lost 7 bases, with 7 bases spanning the gap. The germline CDR1 and CDR2 sequences are GTSNPN and SVGIG (reference sequence). The CDR3 loop is CAWSEGGEKLFF. The CDR3 DNA reads TGTGCCTGGAGTGAAGGAGGTGAAAAACTGTTTTTT.